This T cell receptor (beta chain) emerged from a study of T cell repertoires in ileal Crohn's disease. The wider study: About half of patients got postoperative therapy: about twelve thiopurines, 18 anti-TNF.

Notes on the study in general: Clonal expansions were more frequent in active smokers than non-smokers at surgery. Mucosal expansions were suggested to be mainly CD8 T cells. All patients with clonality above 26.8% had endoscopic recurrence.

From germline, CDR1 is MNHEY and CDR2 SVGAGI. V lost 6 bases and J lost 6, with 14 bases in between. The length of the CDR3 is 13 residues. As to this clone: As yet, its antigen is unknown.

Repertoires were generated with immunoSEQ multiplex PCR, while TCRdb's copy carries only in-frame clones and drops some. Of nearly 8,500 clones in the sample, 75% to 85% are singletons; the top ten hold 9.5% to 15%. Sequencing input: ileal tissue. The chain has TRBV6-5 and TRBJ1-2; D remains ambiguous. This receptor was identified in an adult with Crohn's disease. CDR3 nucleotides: TGTGCCAGCAGAACATACCTCGATAATGGCTACACCTTC. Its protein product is CASRTYLDNGYTF.